The source of this T cell receptor beta chain is a study of brain T cells in children with intractable seizures. Generated by immunoSEQ multiplex PCR, the TCRdb table keeps only in-frame clones and is missing some. The sample lists 300,000 to 400,000 clones, 93% occurring once. Findings of the study overall: Pre-surgery blood may have been undersampled, hiding some clones.

This sample's time point: blood from clinic visit 5 months post-surgery; TSC patient then seizure free. Concerning this clone itself: What it recognizes is unknown.

Sequences were derived from peripheral blood, sampled about 5 months after surgery. This sequence was found in a boy less than two years old with tuberous sclerosis and intractable seizures.

Here the CDR3 reads CSVDGGTSTDTQYF. CDR3 nucleotides: TGCAGCGTTGACGGGGGAACTAGCACAGATACGCAGTATTTT. The chain recombines TRBV29-1 with TRBJ2-3, with D possibly being TRBD2 (6 bases). The CDR3 is 14 residues long. Trimming shortened V by 3 bases and J by 0 bases, and 10 bases separated the two germline ends. Looked up from germline, CDR1 is SQVTM and CDR2 is ANQGSEA.